This T cell receptor (beta chain) was profiled in a study of tumor-infiltrating lymphocytes in primary liver carcinoma. DNA and RNA were both co-extracted from 20-30 mg of bulk tissue that had not been sorted. A primer in the constant region served to generate TCR beta cDNA from 500 ng of total RNA. Slightly modified ARM-PCR served as the procedure for the TCR beta libraries. These libraries came from three rounds of nested multiplex PCR. TRBV1-TRBV30 forward and Cbeta reverse primers drove the first two roughly 10-cycle rounds. TCRdb re-called the multiplex PCR reads with MiXCR, one entry per CDR3 protein. Of about 200,000 distinct CDR3 sequences listed, just under 85% are singletons. The CDR3 is made up of 14 amino acids. Per the germline V gene, CDR1 is SGHVS and CDR2 is FQNEAQ. Trimming removed 8 bases from V and 6 bases from J; junction bases left unmatched: 13. In this sample, this clonotype turned up once. Its target is unknown.

General study findings and limits: The 250 largest clones made up significantly more of tumor than blood repertoires (p = 0.039). The proportion of top clones found throughout all five tumor regions was only about 8-25%.

The chain carries TRBV7-8 and TRBJ2-7; 7 bases line up with TRBD1. The origin of this receptor is a man between 35 and 55 years old with primary liver carcinoma and hepatitis B virus infection. The sample comprised tumor tissue from primary liver carcinoma. The CDR3 here is CASGTGVLGVEQYF. The CDR3 DNA sequence: TGTGCCAGCGGAACAGGGGTCCTAGGGGTCGAGCAGTACTTC. The full variable domain, rest sourced from reference TRBV7-8 and TRBJ2-7, is GAGVSQSPRYKVAKRGQDVALRCDPISGHVSLFWYQQALGQGPEFLTYFQNEAQLDKSGLPSDRFFAERPEGSVSTLKIQRTQQEDSAVYLCASGTGVLGVEQYFGPGTRLTVT.